The 2 T cell receptor beta chains below all came from one sample that was sequenced in a study of cytomegalovirus exposure and HLA in healthy donors. It was with 60 Vbeta and 13 Jbeta primers that the PCR ran. Produced via immunoSEQ multiplex PCR; TCRdb's table is partial and in-frame only. Listed are roughly 120,000 clones; roughly 4% falls within the top ten. The sequencing input was PBMCs. The origin of the receptors is a man aged 18 to 29 in good health and CMV-seronegative.

V and J are TRBV5-6 and TRBJ2-3; 7 bases align to TRBD1. The CDR3 is made up of 15 amino acids. CDR1 and CDR2 (germline): SGHDT, YYEEEE. Losses at the gene ends were 3 bases for V and 0 bases for J; bases not matched to a gene: 4. The DNA of the CDR3 is TGTGCCAGCAGCTCCTACAGGGGAAGCACAGATACGCAGTATTTT. This gives the protein CASSSYRGSTDTQYF.

This sequence joins TRBV29-1 and TRBJ1-6, with TRBD1 matching 8 bases. V gave up 7 bases and J gave up 7 bases; unmatched junction bases: 6. Germline lookup yields CDR1 SQVTM and CDR2 ANQGSEA. The CDR3 is 13 residues long. The CDR3 DNA reads as TGCAGCGCCGCAGGACAGGGCAATTCACCCCTCCACTTT. Translating gives CSAAGQGNSPLHF.